Presented here are 27 T cell receptor beta chains from one specimen sequenced in a study of T cells in Graves' hyperthyroidism and ophthalmopathy. The TCR beta CDR3 regions underwent amplification using RNA transcripts as the source. When the TCR CDR3 underwent first-round RT-PCR, the HTBI primer set was used. TCRdb ran MiXCR on the multiplex PCR reads and lists one entry per CDR3 protein. The repertoire holds some 490,000 distinct CDR3 sequences, with about 20% as singletons. The specimen was blood. The source is a woman in her sixties or seventies with Graves' ophthalmopathy.

This clonotype was detected only a few times. The chain couples TRBV27 to TRBJ1-5, with D possibly TRBD1 on 5 matching bases. From germline, CDR1 is MNHEY and CDR2 SMNVEV (reference sequence). V dropped 6 bases and J dropped 6 bases, with 21 bases sitting between them. This CDR3 comprises 16 residues. CDR3: CASSSFGRAKGQPQHF. CDR3 bases: TGTGCCAGCAGCTCGTTTGGCAGGGCGAAGGGTCAGCCCCAGCATTTT.

This clonotype was detected once. The chain carries TRBV27 and TRBJ2-6; 12 bases map to TRBD1. CDR1 MNHEY and CDR2 SMNVEV come from the germline V gene (reference sequence). With 6 bases clipped from V and 0 bases from J, the junction kept 9 bases outside the gene matches. This CDR3 has 19 residues. The CDR3 coding sequence is TGTGCCAGCAGCCGCACAGGGACAGGGGGCCTCTCTGGGGCCAACGTCCTGACTTTC. Its protein product is CASSRTGTGGLSGANVLTF.

In this sample, this clonotype turned up a few times. The chain couples TRBV27 to TRBJ1-1, with D possibly matching TRBD1 (5 bases). Germline CDR1 MNHEY, CDR2 SMNVEV (reference sequence). V was clipped by 2 bases and J by 5 bases, with 15 bases between them. The CDR3 covers 15 residues. Written as DNA, the CDR3 is TGTGCCAGCAGTTTACGGCAGGGAAGAGGGACTGAAGCTTTCTTT. Its protein product is CASSLRQGRGTEAFF.

This clonotype was detected many times. V usage is TRBV6-1 and J usage is TRBJ1-2; maybe TRBD1 (6 bases). The V gene lost 7 bases and the J gene lost 8 bases, with 20 bases spanning the gap. CDR1 and CDR2 (germline): MNHNS, SASEGT. The CDR3 is 14 amino acids. CDR3 in amino acids: CASNSGQRSGGYTF. In DNA, the CDR3 is TGTGCCAGCAATTCTGGACAGCGCTCGGGAGGCTACACCTTC.

J is TRBJ2-1 and V is TRBV20-1; TRBD2 matches at 9 bases. V dropped 1 base and J dropped 6; count of bases not matched to a gene: 7. Germline-derived CDR1 and CDR2 are DFQATT and SNEGSKA (reference sequence). CDR3 length: 15 amino acids. CDR3 nucleotides: TGCAGTGCTAGAGTTCCGGGACTAGCCTCCAATGAGCAGTTCTTC. It translates to CSARVPGLASNEQFF.

This clonotype was observed a handful of times. The rearrangement links TRBV10-2 to TRBJ2-7; no clear D. V was shortened by 7 bases and J by 5 bases, with 12 bases between the two germline ends. Looked up from germline, CDR1 is WSHSY and CDR2 is SAAADI. This CDR3 has 12 amino acids. CDR3 sequence reads: CASTRVFHEQYF. The CDR3 DNA reads as TGCGCCAGCACCAGAGTATTCCACGAGCAGTACTTC.

This clonotype was counted between two and nine times. The V and J genes are TRBV20-1 and TRBJ1-2, with D maybe TRBD1 (5 bases). CDR1 DFQATT and CDR2 SNEGSKA come from the germline V gene (reference sequence). Trimming stripped 1 base from V and 6 bases from J, with 18 bases between. This CDR3 is built from 15 residues. The CDR3 DNA reads as TGCAGTGCTAGAGGGGGCCAGGAAGAGACGGATGGCTACACCTTC. The encoded protein is CSARGGQEETDGYTF.

V gene TRBV12-3 or TRBV12-4 combines with J gene TRBJ2-2; possibly TRBD1 for D (5 bases). The CDR3 has 15 residues. Trimming pared 5 bases from V and 3 bases from J, leaving 13 bases between. CDR3 in amino acids: CASSRFTGDTGELFF. CDR3 DNA sequence: TGTGCCAGCAGTAGGTTCACAGGCGACACCGGGGAGCTGTTTTTT.

This clonotype was seen a handful of times. V gene TRBV12-3 or TRBV12-4 combines with J gene TRBJ1-6, with D maybe TRBD1 (6 bases). The V end was cut by 5 bases, the J end by 9 bases, with 8 bases between. This CDR3 has 12 amino acids. This CDR3 reads CASSVQGSPLHF. The DNA of the CDR3 is TGTGCCAGCAGTGTACAGGGTTCACCCCTCCACTTT.

This clonotype was seen a handful of times. The CDR3 DNA reads as TGTGCCAGTAGTATAGGACTACCGGGACTAGGAGCCTACAATGAGCAGTTCTTC. The encoded protein is CASSIGLPGLGAYNEQFF. J is TRBJ2-1 and V is TRBV19, with TRBD2 matching over 8 bases. Unmatched junction bases numbered 10, after V lost 1 base and J lost 2 bases. The germline V gene encodes CDR1 LNHDA and CDR2 SQIVND (reference sequence). This CDR3 is built from 18 residues. Filled out from reference TRBV19 and TRBJ2-1, the complete variable domain reads DGGITQSPKYLFRKEGQNVTLSCEQNLNHDAMYWYRQDPGQGLRLIYYSQIVNDFQKGDIAEGYSVSREKKESFPLTVTSAQKNPTAFYLCASSIGLPGLGAYNEQFFGPGTRLTVL.

Note on this clonotype: Relative to the germline gene, one junction end is altered; a read error may explain this. This chain uses TRBV7-2 with TRBJ2-2; D is perhaps TRBD1 (6 bases). The CDR3 loop spans 15 amino acids. The germline gives CDR1 SGHTA, CDR2 FQGNSA. CDR3 sequence: CASSQGHLNTGELLF. In nucleotides, the CDR3 is TGTGCCAGCAGCCAGGGACACTTGAACACCGGGGAGCTGCTTTTT.

The chain joins TRBV20-1 to TRBJ2-1; no clear D gene. CDR1 and CDR2 from the germline V gene are DFQATT and SNEGSKA (reference sequence). The CDR3 runs to 12 residues. Deletions cut 5 bases from V and 7 bases from J, with 12 bases between. CDR3 in amino acids: CSAPRGDNEQFF. Written as DNA, the CDR3 is TGCAGTGCTCCCCGTGGGGATAATGAGCAGTTCTTC.

This rearrangement joins TRBV11-1 to TRBJ2-7; D unresolved. The germline V gene encodes CDR1 SGHAT and CDR2 FQDESV (reference sequence). With 1 base removed from V and 7 bases from J, the gap between germline ends came to 17 bases. CDR3 length: 15 amino acids. The CDR3 reads CASSLGEGLLVEQYF. The CDR3 DNA follows: TGTGCCAGCAGCTTAGGTGAAGGCCTCCTTGTAGAGCAGTACTTC.

This clonotype was observed a handful of times. The chain joins TRBV7-8 to TRBJ2-7; 10 bases are a match to TRBD1. Germline CDR1 is SGHVS and CDR2 is FQNEAQ. The CDR3 extends over 16 amino acids. Trimming at V came to 1 base and at J to 0 bases, leaving 3 bases not matched to a gene. CDR3: CASSLGGQGYSYEQYF. For the CDR3, the DNA is TGTGCCAGCAGCTTAGGGGGACAGGGGTACTCCTACGAGCAGTACTTC. The entire variable domain, with the rest obtained from reference TRBV7-8 and TRBJ2-7, is as follows: GAGVSQSPRYKVAKRGQDVALRCDPISGHVSLFWYQQALGQGPEFLTYFQNEAQLDKSGLPSDRFFAERPEGSVSTLKIQRTQQEDSAVYLCASSLGGQGYSYEQYFGPGTRLTVT.

The chain combines TRBV19 with TRBJ1-1; tentative D call: TRBD1 (5 bases). Between the trimmed V and J ends, which lost 1 base and 5 bases, there was a span of 14 bases. Looked up from germline, CDR1 is LNHDA and CDR2 is SQIVND (reference sequence). The CDR3 contains 15 residues. The CDR3 sequence: CASSIVRGAGTEAFF. The CDR3 region has the DNA TGTGCCAGTAGTATAGTCCGGGGCGCGGGAACTGAAGCTTTCTTT. Looking up the rest from reference TRBV19 and TRBJ1-1 gives the full variable domain: DGGITQSPKYLFRKEGQNVTLSCEQNLNHDAMYWYRQDPGQGLRLIYYSQIVNDFQKGDIAEGYSVSREKKESFPLTVTSAQKNPTAFYLCASSIVRGAGTEAFFGQGTRLTVV.

This clonotype was counted at least ten times. The J gene is TRBJ2-3, the V gene TRBV11-2; perhaps TRBD2 as D (7 bases). The CDR3 runs 16 residues. Germline V gives CDR1 SGHAT, CDR2 FQNNGV. The germline V and J ends were trimmed by 3 bases and 2 bases, with 15 bases remaining between them. The CDR3 nucleotides read TGTGCCAGCAGCTTCCGAGCGGGACAAAACACAGATACGCAGTATTTT. It is translated as CASSFRAGQNTDTQYF.

This clonotype was seen only a few times. The gene calls are TRBV5-1 and TRBJ2-7; a weak D match, TRBD1 (5 bases). The germline V and J ends were trimmed by 0 bases and 2 bases, with 27 bases remaining between them. From germline, CDR1 is SGHRS and CDR2 YFSETQ. The CDR3 loop spans 20 amino acids. This chain's CDR3 is CASSLESPRVGSRRPYEQYF. The CDR3 DNA follows: TGCGCCAGCAGCTTGGAAAGCCCCAGGGTGGGGTCACGTCGGCCCTACGAGCAGTACTTC.

The rearrangement links TRBV5-1 to TRBJ2-1; D is possibly TRBD2 (6 bases). The germline V gene has CDR1 SGHRS and CDR2 YFSETQ. The CDR3 covers 17 residues. Trimming removed 4 bases from V and 6 bases from J, with 23 bases in between. CDR3 coding DNA: TGCGCCAGCAGCCCCGAGGCGGGGCTCGGTCGTAGCAATGAGCAGTTCTTC. Its protein is CASSPEAGLGRSNEQFF.

The chain links TRBV20-1 to TRBJ2-1; 9 bases fit TRBD1. The CDR3 consists of 17 residues. The V segment lost 6 bases and the J segment 7 bases; nucleotides outside the gene matches: 19. Germline lookup yields CDR1 DFQATT and CDR2 SNEGSKA (reference sequence). The CDR3 spells CSAPGGLSGTGINEQFF. The CDR3 bases are TGCAGTGCCCCGGGGGGCCTGAGCGGGACAGGGATAAATGAGCAGTTCTTC.

The chain carries TRBV7-2 and TRBJ1-5, with D possibly TRBD1 on 5 matching bases. The CDR3 totals 16 residues. Trimming took off 5 bases at V and 6 bases at J, with 20 bases between the two ends. Looked up from germline, CDR1 is SGHTA and CDR2 is FQGNSA. CDR3 loop: CASSLSGLAFGQPQHF. The CDR3 DNA reads TGTGCCAGCAGCCTGTCGGGACTGGCATTCGGTCAGCCCCAGCATTTT.

In this sample, this clonotype turned up a few times. V and J are TRBV5-8 and TRBJ2-7; tentative D call: TRBD2 (5 bases). This CDR3 contains 12 residues. CDR1 is SGHTS and CDR2 is YDEGEE in the germline V gene. V was clipped by 9 bases and J by 5 bases, with 15 bases between them. The CDR3 loop reads CANPRVNHEQYF. CDR3 coding DNA: TGTGCCAACCCGCGGGTGAACCACGAGCAGTACTTC.

This clonotype was picked up many times. The chain uses TRBV28 and TRBJ1-5; a possible D gene is TRBD1 (6 bases). Germline V lookup: CDR1 MDHEN, CDR2 SYDVKM. This CDR3 comprises 15 residues. The V end was cut by 8 bases, the J end by 7 bases, with 21 bases between. CDR3 loop: CASEVLNRDGQPQHF. CDR3 DNA sequence: TGTGCCAGCGAGGTGCTCAACAGGGATGGGCAGCCCCAGCATTTT.

This clonotype has more than one count but fewer than ten. The chain joins TRBV11-1 to TRBJ2-1; 12 nucleotides match TRBD1. Germline V gives CDR1 SGHAT, CDR2 FQDESV (reference sequence). This CDR3 is built from 17 residues. The trim removed 0 bases at V and 4 bases at J, leaving 4 bases unmatched. The chain's CDR3 is CASSLAGGQGAYNEQFF. CDR3 sequence (DNA): TGTGCCAGCAGCTTAGCGGGGGGACAGGGGGCATACAATGAGCAGTTCTTC.

As to this clonotype: A single base separates this from a much larger clone, so it may be a read error. The CDR3: CASRRGPLYNKQFF. For the CDR3, the DNA is TGTGCCAGTCGCAGGGGGCCCCTATACAATAAGCAGTTCTTC. The rearrangement links TRBV2 to TRBJ2-1, with TRBD1 identical over 8 bases. Per the germline V gene, CDR1 is SNHLY and CDR2 is FYNNEI. This CDR3 has 14 amino acids. Looking up the rest from reference TRBV2 and TRBJ2-1 gives the full variable domain: EPEVTQTPSHQVTQMGQEVILRCVPISNHLYFYWYRQILGQKVEFLVSFYNNEISEKSEIFDDQFSVERPDGSNFTLKIRSTKLEDSAMYFCASRRGPLYNKQFFGPGTRLTVL.

This clonotype was observed a few times. This rearrangement joins TRBV27 to TRBJ2-2; 9 nucleotides match TRBD2. In germline, CDR1 is MNHEY, CDR2 SMNVEV (reference sequence). This CDR3 is built from 16 residues. V shed 3 bases, J shed 2 bases, and the junction held 4 bases outside the gene matches. CDR3 sequence: CASSFNSGSNTGELFF. The CDR3 bases are TGTGCCAGCAGTTTTAATAGCGGGAGTAACACCGGGGAGCTGTTTTTT.

The chain uses TRBV7-6 and TRBJ2-1, with 7 bases lining up with TRBD2. CDR1 SGHVS and CDR2 FNYEAQ come from the germline V gene. This CDR3 is built from 14 residues. The junction had 3 bases not matched to a gene; V was cut back by 2 bases and J by 5 bases. CDR3 sequence: CASSLSGIDNEQFF. CDR3 bases: TGTGCCAGCAGCTTAAGCGGGATAGACAATGAGCAGTTCTTC. Supplemented by reference TRBV7-6 and TRBJ2-1, the full variable domain reads GAGVSQSPRYKVTKRGQDVALRCDPISGHVSLYWYRQALGQGPEFLTYFNYEAQQDKSGLPNDRFSAERPEGSISTLTIQRTEQRDSAMYRCASSLSGIDNEQFFGPGTRLTVL.

This clonotype was seen ten or more times. The chain joins TRBV5-1 to TRBJ2-7; TRBD2 agrees at 10 bases. This CDR3 has 15 amino acids. V lost 3 bases to trimming and J lost 4 bases; unmatched junction nucleotides: 7. Germline V gene sequence: CDR1 SGHRS, CDR2 YFSETQ. The CDR3 region has the DNA TGCGCCAGCAGCTCCGACATAGCGGGGGGATACGAGCAGTACTTC. It specifies CASSSDIAGGYEQYF.